Presented here are 5 T cell receptor beta chains from one specimen sequenced in a study of shared clonotypes between healthy human individuals. Sequencing was performed with immunoSEQ multiplex PCR; in TCRdb, only in-frame clones are kept and a portion is missing. The sample contains roughly 2,300,000 clones, around 93% of which appear only once. The sequenced material came from naive CD4+ T cells from PBMCs. Described subset: CD45RA+ positively selected. Receptors were obtained from a man between 18 and 29 years old in good health. Some clones in this sample may be carry-over from other donors' samples.

The V call is TRBV27, the J call TRBJ2-5, with D perhaps assigned TRBD1 or TRBD2 (5 bases each). CDR1 is MNHEY and CDR2 is SMNVEV in the germline V gene (reference sequence). The CDR3 length is 15 residues. Trimming removed 3 bases from V and 0 bases from J, with 11 bases in between. The CDR3, as DNA: TGTGCCAGCAGTTTCAGTTGGGGACACCAAGAGACCCAGTACTTC. Translating gives CASSFSWGHQETQYF.

This clone was picked up one time. The chain is built from TRBV5-8 and TRBJ2-1; D is tentatively TRBD1 or TRBD2 (6 bases each). This CDR3 has 14 amino acids. CDR1 is SGHTS, CDR2 YDEGEE, per germline. V was cut by 4 bases and J by 7 bases, with 15 bases left in between. CDR3 nucleotide sequence: TGTGCCAGCAGCCGGAGGGTCAGGGGAAATGAGCAGTTCTTC. Its translation is CASSRRVRGNEQFF.

The chain couples TRBV6-5 to TRBJ2-1, with 10 positions matching TRBD1. The CDR3 sequence is 15 residues long. The V gene's germline CDR1 is MNHEY and CDR2 SVGAGI. Trimming at V came to 0 bases and at J to 9 bases, leaving 5 bases not matched to a gene. CDR3 region: CASSYSGTGVVEQFF. CDR3 nucleotide sequence: TGTGCCAGCAGTTACTCAGGGACAGGGGTAGTTGAGCAGTTCTTC.

This chain links TRBV19 with TRBJ2-3, with 10 bases aligning to TRBD1. This CDR3 spans 17 amino acids. Germline CDR1 is LNHDA and CDR2 is SQIVND (reference sequence). Trimming removed 3 bases from V and 0 bases from J; junction bases left unmatched: 6. The CDR3 DNA follows: TGTGCCAGTAGTATCTCTCGACAGGGGGCTAGCACAGATACGCAGTATTTT. Residues: CASSISRQGASTDTQYF.

The genes are TRBV19 and TRBJ1-1; weak D call: TRBD1 (5 bases). V lost 1 base, J lost 5 bases, and 14 bases lay in between. This CDR3 spans 15 amino acids. CDR1 LNHDA and CDR2 SQIVND come from the germline V gene (reference sequence). The CDR3 loop is CASSIGPAGRTEAFF. The CDR3 DNA is TGTGCCAGTAGTATAGGCCCTGCAGGGAGGACTGAAGCTTTCTTT.